This entry describes one TCR beta chain. The antigen remains undetermined. The data derive from a study of response to subunit inactivated influenza vaccine. Study-wide results and limits: Authors proposed each seasonal influenza vaccination draws in few new T cells.

The CDR3 extends over 16 amino acids. Germline trimming cut 1 base from V and 6 bases from J; bases unmatched to any gene: 7. Germline CDR1 is KGHSH and CDR2 is LQKENI. One entry per CDR3 protein, called by TCRdb with MiXCR from the RT-PCR reads. Of about half a million distinct CDR3 sequences in the sample, roughly 8.2% were seen once. The chain joins TRBV18 to TRBJ2-1; 9 bases fit TRBD1. This clonotype was obtained from a man between 50 and 75 years old who received an inactivated influenza vaccine. The sequences come from PBMCs from blood, collected around 25 months after vaccination. The DNA for the CDR3 is TGTGCCAGCTCACCACTAGCACCGACAGGGGGCAATGAGCAGTTCTTC. Amino acids: CASSPLAPTGGNEQFF.